This TCR beta chain was retrieved from a study of shared clonotypes between healthy human individuals. The wider study: Samples came from a couple of female and three male donors aged 18 to 49.

From germline, CDR1 is MGHRA and CDR2 YSYEKL. Trimming at V came to 3 bases and at J to 5 bases, leaving 15 bases not matched to a gene. The CDR3 covers 18 residues. Method: immunoSEQ multiplex PCR; TCRdb's copy keeps in-frame clones and lacks some. The sample holds fewer than 850,000 clones, 90% seen once. The TCR sequence derives from a man aged 18 to 29 in good health. Some clones in this sample may be carry-over from other donors' samples. The chain couples TRBV4-1 to TRBJ2-5; 10 nucleotides agree with TRBD2. The sequenced material came from memory CD8+ T cells from PBMCs. Stated subset: CD45RO+ cells pooled with CCR7-negative TemRA cells. CDR3 protein: CASSQLTTSGTIRETQYF. The CDR3 DNA reads as TGCGCCAGCAGCCAGCTTACAACTAGCGGGACCATCCGGGAGACCCAGTACTTC.